The source of this T cell receptor (beta chain) is a study of blood T cell repertoires in COVID-19. Overall study context: T cells, B-cell-depleted T cells, or PBMCs provided the cDNA or gDNA that served as material.

The germline V gene encodes CDR1 MNHEY and CDR2 SVGAGI. The CDR3 has 13 residues. V was clipped by 4 bases and J by 4 bases, with 7 bases between them. Which cohort a participant joined came from the clinical history participants gave. In the source study's methods: Nucleated cell counts were estimated from reference gene primer amplification. Clones were read by immunoSEQ multiplex PCR, and TCRdb kept only the in-frame ones, dropping some. D and trimming come from the DNA, and the V and J calls and clone size come from that table. This sample has approximately 140,000 clones, with approximately 88% found just once.

The chain is built from TRBV6-5 and TRBJ2-2; D gene uncertain. The receptor was derived from a man aged 40-49 years with acute COVID-19. The sequencing input was PBMCs or T cells enriched from blood (not recorded which). CDR3 in DNA: TGTGCCAGCAGTTCGGTCGCCACCGGGGAGCTGTTTTTT. Translated, it gives CASSSVATGELFF.